The clone carrying this TCR beta chain was detected ten times or more. Its antigen remains unidentified. The data belong to a study of T cells in Graves' hyperthyroidism and ophthalmopathy. Amplification targeted TCR beta CDR3 regions from RNA transcripts. First-round RT-PCR targeting the TCR CDR3 was performed with the HTBI primer set. In TCRdb, the multiplex PCR reads were re-called with MiXCR into one record per CDR3 protein. The table records more than 350,000 distinct CDR3 sequences, roughly 15% of them present only once. Looked up from germline, CDR1 is SGHRS and CDR2 is YFSETQ. V dropped 0 bases and J dropped 8 bases, with 15 bases sitting between them. CDR3 length: 15 amino acids. Study-level findings and limits: Most expanded thyroid clonotypes above 0.001 recurred in blood.

This clonotype was obtained from a woman aged 55-69 years with Graves' ophthalmopathy. The chain combines TRBV5-1 with TRBJ2-1; possibly TRBD2 for D (6 bases). The sample taken for sequencing was blood. In DNA form, the CDR3 reads TGCGCCAGCAGCTTGGGGTTGCGGGATAGGGATGAGCAGTTCTTC. It yields the protein CASSLGLRDRDEQFF. The full variable domain, rest sourced from reference TRBV5-1 and TRBJ2-1, is KAGVTQTPRYLIKTRGQQVTLSCSPISGHRSVSWYQQTPGQGLQFLFEYFSETQRNKGNFPGRFSGRQFSNSRSEMNVSTLELGDSALYLCASSLGLRDRDEQFFGPGTRLTVL.